Included here is one T cell receptor (beta chain) sequence, with context. Trimming cost V 5 bases and J 0 bases; bases outside gene matches: 4. This CDR3 is built from 15 residues. CDR1 and CDR2 (germline): MNHEY, SMNVEV (reference sequence). These data come from a study of T cell changes during pregnancy in multiple sclerosis. Profiling relied on immunoSEQ multiplex PCR, and the TCRdb table lists in-frame clones only, not all of them. Of 25,000 to 35,000 clones listed, about 90% are singletons. This rearrangement joins TRBV27 to TRBJ2-7; 10 nucleotides align to TRBD2. The starting material was peripheral blood, obtained in the first trimester of pregnancy. This sequence originates from a female donor in good health, enrolled as a control in a pregnancy study. The CDR3 nucleotides are TGTGCCAGCAGTGAACTAGCGGGAAGCTCCTACGAGCAGTACTTC. Amino acid sequence: CASSELAGSSYEQYF.